This T cell receptor beta chain was sequenced in a study of T cell responses to AZD1222 COVID-19 vaccine. Data came from immunoSEQ multiplex PCR; TCRdb stores just in-frame clones and leaves some out. The data hold 90,000 to 120,000 clones, with about nine tenths observed a single time. Germline assignment: CDR1 MGHRA and CDR2 YSYEKL. V was pared by 0 bases and J by 2 bases, with 8 bases between. The CDR3 is 14 amino acids. This TCR derives from an adult who received the AZD1222 COVID-19 vaccine. Sequences were derived from peripheral blood, sampled 28 days after the second AZD1222 dose. The gene calls are TRBV4-1 and TRBJ2-7; no reliable D call. CDR3 sequence (DNA): TGCGCCAGCAGCCAAGACGACAAGCCCTACGAGCAGTACTTC. Amino acids: CASSQDDKPYEQYF.